The sequence of this T cell receptor beta chain was determined in a study of cytomegalovirus exposure and HLA in healthy donors. Across the whole study: Drawn from HLA-typed donors, approximately 86 million unique TCRs were held in an early data release.

Primers for the PCR totalled 60 Vbeta and 13 Jbeta. In the original workflow: The count from a later analysis was some 80 million unique TCR beta chains, some 10 million of them shared. Profiling relied on immunoSEQ multiplex PCR, and the TCRdb table lists in-frame clones only, not all of them. V, J and clone size were drawn from that table, and D and trimming were deduced from the DNA. This sample lists some 150,000 clones; its ten largest clones have approximately 0.8%. V shed 0 bases and J shed 8 bases, with 20 bases lying between them. CDR3 length equals 16 residues. Germline lookup yields CDR1 SGDLS and CDR2 YYNGEE. About this clone itself: As yet, its antigen is unknown.

Study-wide results and caveats: Cytomegalovirus association was assigned to about 150 TCR beta chains. Diagnosis of cytomegalovirus status made by the classifier reportedly showed high specificity and sensitivity.

This clonotype originated in a woman under 30 in good health and CMV-seropositive. The sequenced material came from PBMCs. The rearrangement links TRBV9 to TRBJ1-2; D not certain. Here the CDR3 DNA reads TGTGCCAGCAGCGTAGCAGGTCAGACGCTTAATGCGGGCTACACCTTC. Translated, it gives CASSVAGQTLNAGYTF.